A single sample gave rise to the 24 T cell receptor beta chains below, sequenced in a study of PD-1 blockade in classical Hodgkin lymphoma (dated by TCRdb to the early 2020s). In light of the paper, this sample's time point label describes: cycle 1 day 1 (C1D1), immediately before nivolumab initiation. Relapse after autologous stem cell transplantation had occurred in all trial patients, and cohorts A, B and C were distinguished by prior brentuximab vedotin exposure. The library came from the immunoSEQ multiplex PCR assay. In TCRdb, the immuneACCESS table is reduced to in-frame sequences with V and J assigned. These tables do not hold every clone; where another copy was compared, an unresolved V gene accounts for under half, and the others remain unexplained. This sample gives 30,000 to 50,000 clones in total; around 78% of them show up just once. Jointly, the top ten make up approximately 11% of the sample.

Specimen: peripheral blood mononuclear cells (PBMCs), collected at baseline. Receptors were obtained from a human donor with classical Hodgkin lymphoma.

The V call is TRBV6-6, the J call TRBJ2-7, with 7 bases lining up with TRBD1. Germline V gives CDR1 MNHNY, CDR2 SVGAGI (reference sequence). This CDR3 contains 15 residues. The trim removed 2 bases at V and 5 bases at J, leaving 9 bases unmatched. CDR3 region: CASSYPATGSHEQYF. The DNA of the CDR3 is TGTGCCAGCAGTTACCCCGCGACAGGGTCCCACGAGCAGTACTTC.

By sample share, this clone is large. The chain employs TRBV7-9 and TRBJ2-1, with D maybe TRBD1 (5 bases). The germline V gene has CDR1 SEHNR and CDR2 FQNEAQ (reference sequence). V lost 5 bases and J lost 4, with 21 bases in between. This CDR3 is built from 17 residues. The DNA of the CDR3 is TGTGCCAGCAGCCAGGGCTGGAGCGCCACCCAATACAATGAGCAGTTCTTC. As protein: CASSQGWSATQYNEQFF.

V usage is TRBV5-1 and J usage is TRBJ1-1, with no clear D. The CDR3 covers 13 residues. V was pared by 4 bases and J by 0 bases, with 7 bases between. Germline CDR1 is SGHRS and CDR2 is YFSETQ. The CDR3 protein is CASSPNMNTEAFF. CDR3 bases: TGCGCCAGCAGCCCGAACATGAACACTGAAGCTTTCTTT.

J is TRBJ2-7 and V is TRBV28, with a tentative D call TRBD1 (6 bases). The V and J ends lost 5 bases and 7 bases respectively, with 21 bases between them. CDR1 and CDR2 from the germline V gene are MDHEN and SYDVKM. The CDR3 runs 15 residues. CDR3 in amino acids: CASSLPGTQALEQYF. For the CDR3, the DNA is TGTGCCAGCAGTCTCCCCGGGACACAGGCTCTAGAGCAGTACTTC.

The chain has TRBV2 and TRBJ2-1; D call uncertain. CDR1 and CDR2 from the germline V gene are SNHLY and FYNNEI. V shed 6 bases and J shed 6 bases, with 12 bases lying between them. This CDR3 comprises 13 residues. This CDR3 is CASSKDGSNEQFF. The CDR3, as DNA: TGTGCCAGCAGCAAGGACGGCAGCAATGAGCAGTTCTTC. The full variable domain, rest sourced from reference TRBV2 and TRBJ2-1, is EPEVTQTPSHQVTQMGQEVILRCVPISNHLYFYWYRQILGQKVEFLVSFYNNEISEKSEIFDDQFSVERPDGSNFTLKIRSTKLEDSAMYFCASSKDGSNEQFFGPGTRLTVL.

The V gene is TRBV4-1, the J gene TRBJ2-7; 8 bases map to TRBD1. Germline CDR1 and CDR2: MGHRA and YSYEKL. The CDR3 contains 13 residues. The junction had 5 bases not matched to a gene; V was cut back by 4 bases and J by 6 bases. This CDR3 is CASSRTGLGEQYF. The CDR3 region has the DNA TGCGCCAGCAGCCGGACAGGGCTAGGCGAGCAGTACTTC.

The chain couples TRBV28 to TRBJ2-3; a possible D gene is TRBD1 (5 bases). The V and J ends lost 6 bases and 2 bases respectively, with 9 bases between them. The CDR3 consists of 13 residues. Germline loops: CDR1 MDHEN, CDR2 SYDVKM. Here the CDR3 reads CASRKQATDTQYF. In DNA, the CDR3 is TGTGCCAGCAGGAAACAGGCCACAGATACGCAGTATTTT. The entire variable domain, with the rest obtained from reference TRBV28 and TRBJ2-3, is as follows: DVKVTQSSRYLVKRTGEKVFLECVQDMDHENMFWYRQDPGLGLRLIYFSYDVKMKEKGDIPEGYSVSREKKERFSLILESASTNQTSMYLCASRKQATDTQYFGPGTRLTVL.

V is TRBV18 and J is TRBJ1-4, with 7 bases that match TRBD1. This CDR3 contains 14 residues. V shed 2 bases, J shed 11 bases, and the junction held 8 bases outside the gene matches. Looked up from germline, CDR1 is KGHSH and CDR2 is LQKENI. CDR3 amino acids: CASSPELTGTKLFF. The DNA of the CDR3 is TGTGCCAGCTCACCAGAATTGACAGGGACTAAACTGTTTTTT. Drawing the rest from reference TRBV18 and TRBJ1-4, the complete variable domain is NAGVMQNPRHLVRRRGQEARLRCSPMKGHSHVYWYRQLPEEGLKFMVYLQKENIIDESGMPKERFSAEFPKEGPSILRIQQVVRGDSAAYFCASSPELTGTKLFFGSGTQLSVL.

This clone was seen more than once but under ten times. The chain links TRBV18 to TRBJ1-2; D remains ambiguous. The germline V and J ends were trimmed by 1 base and 2 bases, with 14 bases remaining between them. Germline V CDR1 and CDR2: KGHSH, LQKENI. The CDR3 sequence is 16 residues long. CDR3 region: CASSPLDDGGNYGYTF. In nucleotides, the CDR3 is TGTGCCAGCTCACCACTCGACGACGGTGGGAACTATGGCTACACCTTC.

V gene TRBV5-1 combines with J gene TRBJ1-1; D may be TRBD1 (5 bases). Trimming shortened V by 4 bases and J by 1 base, and 17 bases separated the two germline ends. Germline V gene sequence: CDR1 SGHRS, CDR2 YFSETQ. The CDR3 spans 16 residues. In DNA, the CDR3 is TGCGCCAGCAGCCCTCGACAGAACCCAAGGAACACTGAAGCTTTCTTT. This sequence encodes CASSPRQNPRNTEAFF.

This rearrangement joins TRBV15 to TRBJ2-3; the match to TRBD2 covers 9 bases. Germline CDR1 LNHNV, CDR2 YYDKDF (reference sequence). After removal of 0 bases from V and 3 bases from J, the junction contained 4 bases not matched to a gene. The CDR3 contains 16 residues. The CDR3 sequence: CATSRDPSGETDTQYF. CDR3 sequence (DNA): TGTGCCACCAGCAGAGATCCTAGCGGGGAGACAGATACGCAGTATTTT.

The V call is TRBV12-5, the J call TRBJ2-1; D is unresolved. CDR3 length: 15 amino acids. Per the germline V gene, CDR1 is LGHNT and CDR2 is FRNRAP. The germline V and J ends were trimmed by 0 bases and 12 bases, with 18 bases remaining between them. CDR3 amino acids: CASGLVYSPTAPQFF. The CDR3 DNA reads TGTGCTAGTGGTTTGGTATACAGTCCTACGGCGCCGCAGTTCTTC.

V and J are TRBV21-1 and TRBJ2-2; TRBD2 is the table's D call and was not checked against the DNA. TRBV21-1 represents a pseudogene. The CDR3 extends over 18 amino acids. CDR3 DNA: TGTGCCAGCAGCACGACGGGCGGGCGGGGGACATTCCCCGGGGAGCTGTTTTTT. This gives the protein CASSTTGGRGTFPGELFF.

The J gene is TRBJ2-2, the V gene TRBV7-9; D uncertain. CDR1 is SEHNR, CDR2 FQNEAQ, per germline (reference sequence). The CDR3 covers 10 residues. The ends were cut back, 7 bases at V and 8 bases at J, with 5 bases in the middle. CDR3 protein: CASTGGELFF. For the CDR3, the DNA is TGTGCCAGCACGGGTGGGGAGCTGTTTTTT.

V and J are TRBV6-1 and TRBJ2-1; 7 bases match TRBD2. With V trimmed by 2 bases and J by 4 bases, 8 bases remained unmatched. Germline CDR1 is MNHNS and CDR2 is SASEGT. There are 16 residues in the CDR3. CDR3 region: CASSEISGGGYNEQFF. Here the CDR3 DNA reads TGTGCCAGCAGTGAAATATCGGGAGGCGGGTACAATGAGCAGTTCTTC.

This chain connects TRBV11-3 to TRBJ1-5; D not resolved. V lost 5 bases to trimming and J lost 2 bases, with 13 bases between them. There are 15 residues in the CDR3. Germline V gene sequence: CDR1 SGHNT, CDR2 YENEEA. The CDR3 loop reads CASSRTLAGNQPQHF. Written as DNA, the CDR3 is TGTGCCAGCAGCCGGACTCTGGCGGGCAATCAGCCCCAGCATTTT.

DNA of the CDR3: TGTGCCAGCAGGCCTCTCCAACCGGGACAGGCAGAGACCCAGTACTTC. It encodes CASRPLQPGQAETQYF. V and J are TRBV28 and TRBJ2-5, with 8 bases matching TRBD1. The CDR3 length is 16 residues. Germline V CDR1 and CDR2: MDHEN, SYDVKM. V gave up 6 bases and J gave up 4 bases; unmatched junction bases: 13.

The chain joins TRBV7-2 to TRBJ2-6, with TRBD1 as a possible D gene (6 bases). The CDR3 totals 15 residues. Germline CDR1 is SGHTA and CDR2 is FQGNSA. V was clipped by 3 bases and J by 4 bases, with 10 bases between them. The CDR3 DNA is TGTGCCAGCAGCTTGGGACAACCCGGGGCCAACGTCCTGACTTTC. This codes for CASSLGQPGANVLTF.

The chain combines TRBV5-1 with TRBJ2-5; 10 positions agree with TRBD1. Near its end, the DNA agrees better with TRBJ2-7, so the J call may be wrong. CDR1 is SGHRS, CDR2 YFSETQ, per germline. CDR3 size: 15 residues. The CDR3 DNA follows: TGCGCCAGCAGCTCCGGACAGGGGGGAATTCACGAGCAGTACTTC. Its translation: CASSSGQGGIHEQYF.

The table lists this clone with many counts. V is TRBV29-1 and J is TRBJ2-4; weak D call: TRBD1 (5 bases). The CDR3 runs 17 residues. CDR1 and CDR2 (germline): SQVTM, ANQGSEA. The V end was cut by 1 base, the J end by 0 bases, with 16 bases between. The CDR3 loop is CSVEVREPPLAKNIQYF. The CDR3 coding sequence is TGCAGCGTTGAAGTCAGGGAACCACCGTTAGCCAAAAACATTCAGTACTTC.

The count of this clone is one. V and J are TRBV4-1 and TRBJ2-1; tentative D call: TRBD1 (5 bases). This CDR3 spans 18 amino acids. Trimming took 0 bases from V and 1 from J, leaving 16 bases between them. Germline CDR1 is MGHRA and CDR2 is YSYEKL. As DNA, the CDR3 is TGCGCCAGCAGCCAAGAATGGTCAGGGCGACGTTCCTACAATGAGCAGTTCTTC. Its translation: CASSQEWSGRRSYNEQFF.

The V and J genes are TRBV14 and TRBJ2-3; the D is unclear. Trimming took off 0 bases at V and 4 bases at J, with 11 bases between the two ends. The germline V gene encodes CDR1 SGHDN and CDR2 FVKESK. The CDR3 length is 15 residues. The CDR3 region has the DNA TGTGCCAGCAGCCAAGACATCGGCCGTCCAGATACGCAGTATTTT. Protein: CASSQDIGRPDTQYF. The full variable domain, with the rest looked up from reference TRBV14 and TRBJ2-3, is EAGVTQFPSHSVIEKGQTVTLRCDPISGHDNLYWYRRVMGKEIKFLLHFVKESKQDESGMPNNRFLAERTGGTYSTLKVQPAELEDSGVYFCASSQDIGRPDTQYFGPGTRLTVL.

The chain is built from TRBV28 and TRBJ2-2, with 10 nucleotides matching TRBD2. V shed 8 bases and J 3 bases; nucleotides not matched to a gene: 6. CDR1 is MDHEN, CDR2 SYDVKM, per germline. This CDR3 comprises 15 residues. The CDR3 DNA sequence: TGTGCCAGCGGGGCCGGGACTAGCGACACCGGGGAGCTGTTTTTT. The encoded protein is CASGAGTSDTGELFF.

The chain joins TRBV30 to TRBJ1-1; D is perhaps TRBD1 (6 bases). The CDR3 contains 15 residues. Germline V lookup: CDR1 GTSNPN, CDR2 SVGIG (reference sequence). Trimming took off 4 bases at V and 0 bases at J, with 15 bases between the two ends. The CDR3: CAWKTTGTMNTEAFF. The CDR3 DNA sequence: TGTGCCTGGAAGACGACAGGAACCATGAACACTGAAGCTTTCTTT.